This entry concerns a single T cell receptor beta chain. Antigen: not known. Sequencing was performed with immunoSEQ multiplex PCR; in TCRdb, only in-frame clones are kept and a portion is missing. This sample has roughly 8,100 clones, with under 75% found just once. This entry comes from a study of immune evolution from preneoplasia to lung adenocarcinoma. Study conclusions and caveats: Normal lung had highest clonality; later lesions appeared denser, more diverse. From normal lung to invasive adenocarcinoma, top clone frequencies appeared to decrease.

The CDR3 is 13 amino acids. Germline values: CDR1 SNHLY, CDR2 FYNNEI. Trimming pared 7 bases from V and 6 bases from J, leaving 12 bases between. Sequencing used FFPE atypical adenomatous hyperplasia tissue from the lung. Subset meaning: atypical adenomatous hyperplasia (AAH), lung preneoplasia. The sequence was obtained from an older donor with lung adenocarcinoma. Some clones in this sample may be carry-over from other donors' samples. The chain has TRBV2 and TRBJ1-4; TRBD1 is a possible D gene (6 bases). The CDR3 sequence: CASTRTVDEKLFF. CDR3 coding DNA: TGTGCCAGCACCAGGACAGTAGATGAAAAACTGTTTTTT.